The 2 T cell receptor beta chains below all came from one sample that was sequenced in a study of T cell responses to AZD1222 COVID-19 vaccine. Sequenced by immunoSEQ multiplex PCR; TCRdb stores in-frame clones only, minus some. This sample carries about 150,000 clones, more than 90% of them seen once, and the ten largest clones take more than 1.3%. This sample comprised peripheral blood, obtained 28 days after the second AZD1222 dose. The receptors were sampled from an adult who received the AZD1222 COVID-19 vaccine.

The V and J genes are TRBV5-6 and TRBJ1-2, with 7 bases matching TRBD1. The CDR3 spans 15 residues. From germline, CDR1 is SGHDT and CDR2 YYEEEE. Losses at the gene ends were 4 bases for V and 5 bases for J; bases not matched to a gene: 11. CDR3 in amino acids: CASSLPTGDKYGYTF. For the CDR3, the DNA is TGTGCCAGCAGCCTCCCCACAGGGGACAAGTATGGCTACACCTTC.

This clone appeared a few times. V is TRBV7-2 and J is TRBJ2-7; 8 bases match TRBD1. Germline V CDR1 and CDR2: SGHTA, FQGNSA. Trimming took 0 bases from V and 3 from J; bases not matched to a gene: 25. The CDR3 is made up of 22 amino acids. The CDR3 region is CASSLAHTFPGRGPRKSYEQYF. Here the CDR3 DNA reads TGTGCCAGCAGCTTAGCGCATACATTCCCGGGCAGGGGGCCACGCAAGAGCTACGAGCAGTACTTC.